This T cell receptor (beta chain) was captured in a study of cytomegalovirus exposure and HLA in healthy donors. TCRdb's table, derived via immunoSEQ multiplex PCR, lists solely in-frame clones and lacks some. The table records about 220,000 clones, 75% to 90% of them present only once. Germline CDR1 is SNHLY and CDR2 is FYNNEI. This CDR3 comprises 13 residues. The sequence came from a woman younger than 45 in good health and CMV-seropositive. The chain carries TRBV2 and TRBJ1-1; D gene ambiguous. Specimen: PBMCs. CDR3 bases: TGTGCTTACCTCGACGGGCTGAACACTGAAGCTTTCTTT. Encoded protein: CAYLDGLNTEAFF.